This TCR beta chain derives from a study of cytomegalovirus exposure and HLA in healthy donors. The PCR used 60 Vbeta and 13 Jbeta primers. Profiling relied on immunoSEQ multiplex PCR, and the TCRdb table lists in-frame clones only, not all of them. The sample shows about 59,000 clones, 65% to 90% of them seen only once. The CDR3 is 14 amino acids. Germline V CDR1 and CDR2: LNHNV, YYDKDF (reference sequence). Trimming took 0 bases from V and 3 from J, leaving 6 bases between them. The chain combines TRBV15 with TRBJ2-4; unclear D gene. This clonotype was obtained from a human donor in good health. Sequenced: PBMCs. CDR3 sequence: CATSRDPLKNIQYF. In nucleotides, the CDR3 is TGTGCCACCAGCAGAGATCCCCTCAAAAACATTCAGTACTTC.